Listed below are T cell receptor beta chains from one sample, sequenced in a study of neurological immune-mediated disorders. TCRdb recomputed calls from the 5' RACE reads with MiXCR, one row per CDR3 protein. The profile shows 40,000 to 50,000 distinct CDR3 sequences, 10% of them singletons. Specimen: PBMCs. The receptors come from a woman aged 40 to 50 with HTLV-1-associated myelopathy (HAM/TSP). Both conserved end residues are part of each CDR3. A D gene is named only where the DNA matches it firmly. Size values are once, few and many counts, or a class for expanded clones, and some rows have none.

V: TRBV7-8
length: 13
size: many
J: TRBJ1-5
D: -
DNA: TGTGCCAGCAGCTTCGGTTCCACTCAGCCCCAGCATTTT
CDR3: CASSFGSTQPQHF

V: TRBV6-2/TRBV6-3
length: 14
size: -
J: TRBJ1-2
D: -
DNA: TGTGCCAGCAGGACGGGGGTCCCCAACTATGGCTATACCTTC
CDR3: CASRTGVPNYGYTF

V: TRBV20-1
length: 14
size: -
J: TRBJ1-6
D: -
DNA: TGCAGTGCTAGAGTGCGGGGGGTCGGTTCACCCCTCCACTTT
CDR3: CSARVRGVGSPLHF

V: TRBV5-1
length: 17
size: many
J: TRBJ2-1
D: TRBD2
DNA: TGCGCCAGCAGCCGGATGACAGGACTAGCAGGGTACAATGAGCAGTTCTTC
CDR3: CASSRMTGLAGYNEQFF

V: TRBV20-1
length: 12
size: many
J: TRBJ1-1
D: -
DNA: TGCAGTGCTCTTGAGGAGTGGACTGAAGCTTTCTTT
CDR3: CSALEEWTEAFF

V: TRBV27
length: 15
size: many
J: TRBJ2-2
D: TRBD1
DNA: TGTGCCAGCAGAATGGGGACAGGGAACACCGGGGAGCTGTTTTTT
CDR3: CASRMGTGNTGELFF

V: TRBV20-1
length: 15
size: many
J: TRBJ2-1
D: -
DNA: TGCAGTGCCCTTGGCGGAAGCAGGGCGATTAATGAGCAGTTCTTC
CDR3: CSALGGSRAINEQFF

V: TRBV6-2/TRBV6-3
length: 11
size: many
J: TRBJ2-3
D: -
DNA: TGTGCCAGCAGCTACGGGGATACGCAGTATTTT
CDR3: CASSYGDTQYF

V: TRBV5-1
length: 17
size: many
J: TRBJ1-2
D: TRBD1
DNA: TGCGCCAGCAGCCCCTCCACAGGGGGAGTTTACTCCTATGGCTACACCTTC
CDR3: CASSPSTGGVYSYGYTF

V: TRBV24-1
length: 16
size: many
J: TRBJ2-1
D: TRBD2
DNA: TGTGCCACCAGTGATCCCGGGACTAGCTTTAACAATGAGCAGTTCTTC
CDR3: CATSDPGTSFNNEQFF

V: TRBV10-3
length: 17
size: many
J: TRBJ2-7
D: TRBD1
DNA: TGTGCCATCAGTGATCCTTGGACCGGGACAGGGGCTTACGAGCAGTACTTC
CDR3: CAISDPWTGTGAYEQYF

V: TRBV12-3/TRBV12-4
length: 12
size: many
J: TRBJ2-3
D: -
DNA: TGTGCCAGCAGTCTTTACACAGATACGCAGTATTTT
CDR3: CASSLYTDTQYF

V: TRBV12-3/TRBV12-4
length: 14
size: -
J: TRBJ2-2
D: -
DNA: TGTGTCAGCACTCTTGGGGGGTACTCCGGGGAGCTGTTTTTT
CDR3: CVSTLGGYSGELFF

V: TRBV19
length: 12
size: many
J: TRBJ1-5
D: -
DNA: TGTGCCAGTAGTATCGGCAATCAGCCCCAGCATTTT
CDR3: CASSIGNQPQHF

V: TRBV10-3
length: 14
size: many
J: TRBJ2-5
D: -
DNA: TGTGCCGCGCGAAAGGGTTCGAGTGTGGAGACCCAGTACTTC
CDR3: CAARKGSSVETQYF

V: TRBV7-3
length: 13
size: many
J: TRBJ1-1
D: TRBD1
DNA: TGTGCCAGCAGCCCGACAGGGGGCGCTGAAGCTTTCTTT
CDR3: CASSPTGGAEAFF

V: TRBV12-3/TRBV12-4
length: 14
size: many
J: TRBJ2-3
D: TRBD1
DNA: TGTGCCAGCAGACCGGGACAGGGGACAGATACGCAGTATTTT
CDR3: CASRPGQGTDTQYF

V: TRBV5-1
length: 14
size: many
J: TRBJ2-7
D: TRBD1
DNA: TGCGCCAGCAGCTACTCAGGGGGCTCGGACGAGCAGTACTTC
CDR3: CASSYSGGSDEQYF

V: TRBV7-7
length: 18
size: -
J: TRBJ2-7
D: -
DNA: TGTGCCAGCAGCCCACTTAAGTCGATCACGAGGAAGTTCTACGAGCAGTACTTC
CDR3: CASSPLKSITRKFYEQYF

V: TRBV12-3/TRBV12-4
length: 14
size: medium-sized
J: TRBJ1-1
D: -
DNA: TGTGCCAGCAGTTTACAGGGGTCGAACACTGAAGCTTTCTTT
CDR3: CASSLQGSNTEAFF

V: TRBV12-5
length: 12
size: few
J: TRBJ1-3
D: -
DNA: TGTGCTAGTGGTTTCCGGGCGGACACCATATATTTT
CDR3: CASGFRADTIYF

V: TRBV5-1
length: 16
size: many
J: TRBJ2-1
D: -
DNA: TGCGCCAGCAGCTTGGAGGCAGGTAGCTCCTACAATGAGCAGTTCTTC
CDR3: CASSLEAGSSYNEQFF

V: TRBV11-2
length: 14
size: many
J: TRBJ2-3
D: -
DNA: TGTGCCAGCAGCTTAGCACAGATCACAGATACGCAGTATTTT
CDR3: CASSLAQITDTQYF

V: TRBV11-2
length: 13
size: many
J: TRBJ2-1
D: -
DNA: TGTGCCAGCAGCCCAGGGTCGGTCGATGAGCAGTTCTTC
CDR3: CASSPGSVDEQFF

V: TRBV5-6
length: 14
size: many
J: TRBJ1-1
D: -
DNA: TGTGCCAGCAGCTTGTATCAGAGACGGACTGAAGCTTTCTTT
CDR3: CASSLYQRRTEAFF

V: TRBV29-1
length: 14
size: many
J: TRBJ2-7
D: TRBD1
DNA: TGCAGCGTTGATACACTAGGACAGGGTGACGAGCAGTACTTC
CDR3: CSVDTLGQGDEQYF

V: TRBV12-3/TRBV12-4
length: 15
size: many
J: TRBJ1-5
D: -
DNA: TGTGCCAGCAGCCCCGGGGCAGGTAGCAATCAGCCCCAGCATTTT
CDR3: CASSPGAGSNQPQHF

V: TRBV7-9
length: 13
size: many
J: TRBJ2-1
D: TRBD2
DNA: TGTGCCAGCGTACGGGGGGGCCTGAATGAGCAGTTCTTC
CDR3: CASVRGGLNEQFF

V: TRBV12-3/TRBV12-4
length: 15
size: many
J: TRBJ2-4
D: TRBD1
DNA: TGTGCCAGCAGTTTAGGACAGGGATGGACAAACATTCAGTACTTC
CDR3: CASSLGQGWTNIQYF

V: TRBV20-1
length: 18
size: many
J: TRBJ1-5
D: -
DNA: TGCAGTGCGAGTCACCCAACCGGGACTCCTAGGGAGAATCAGCCCCAGCATTTT
CDR3: CSASHPTGTPRENQPQHF

V: TRBV3-1
length: 17
size: many
J: TRBJ2-2
D: -
DNA: TGTGCCAGCAGCCAAGACCTAACGAGGGGGGTAACCGGGGAGCTGTTTTTT
CDR3: CASSQDLTRGVTGELFF

V: TRBV12-3/TRBV12-4
length: 13
size: many
J: TRBJ2-1
D: TRBD2
DNA: TGTGCCAGCAGGCGGGGGGCCCTTAGAGAGCAGTTCTTC
CDR3: CASRRGALREQFF

V: TRBV12-3/TRBV12-4
length: 15
size: -
J: TRBJ1-2
D: -
DNA: TGTGCCAGCAGTTTAAGGGAAGGGGTAACCTATGGCTACACCTTC
CDR3: CASSLREGVTYGYTF

V: TRBV7-8
length: 14
size: many
J: TRBJ2-5
D: -
DNA: TGTGCCAGCAGCCCCGGGGGAAGGCAAGAGACCCAGTACTTC
CDR3: CASSPGGRQETQYF

V: TRBV6-1
length: 13
size: many
J: TRBJ1-2
D: -
DNA: TGTGCCAGCAGTGAACGGGGGTATCATGGCTACACCTTC
CDR3: CASSERGYHGYTF

V: TRBV18
length: 15
size: many
J: TRBJ2-7
D: -
DNA: TGTGCCAGCTCACCTAGTTCGGGACGCGTGGACGAGCAGTACTTC
CDR3: CASSPSSGRVDEQYF

V: TRBV5-4
length: 16
size: many
J: TRBJ2-3
D: TRBD2
DNA: TGTGCCAGCAGCGCGGGACTAGCGGCCAGCACAGATACGCAGTATTTT
CDR3: CASSAGLAASTDTQYF

V: TRBV20-1
length: 15
size: many
J: TRBJ2-3
D: -
DNA: TGCAGTGCTAGAGATTGGGGGGAGCGCACAGATACGCAGTATTTT
CDR3: CSARDWGERTDTQYF

V: TRBV7-6
length: 15
size: many
J: TRBJ1-4
D: TRBD1
DNA: TGTGCCAGCAGCCCACGGACAGGGACTAATGAAAAACTGTTTTTT
CDR3: CASSPRTGTNEKLFF

V: TRBV5-1
length: 16
size: many
J: TRBJ2-7
D: TRBD1
DNA: TGCGCCAGCAGCTTGGATGTCACAGGGGGGTCCTACGAGCAGTACTTC
CDR3: CASSLDVTGGSYEQYF

V: TRBV20-1
length: 13
size: many
J: TRBJ1-1
D: TRBD1
DNA: TGCAGTGCTAGGCAGGGGGTAGTCGCTGAAGCTTTCTTT
CDR3: CSARQGVVAEAFF

V: TRBV4-2
length: 13
size: many
J: TRBJ1-6
D: TRBD1
DNA: TGTGCCAGCAGCCGACAGGGGAATTCACCCCTCCACTTT
CDR3: CASSRQGNSPLHF

V: TRBV4-1
length: 14
size: many
J: TRBJ2-2
D: -
DNA: TGCGCCAGCAGCCAAGAAGCTTCCTTCGGGGAGCTGTTTTTT
CDR3: CASSQEASFGELFF